The 24 T cell receptor beta chains given below trace back to one sample, sequenced in a study of cytomegalovirus exposure and HLA in healthy donors. Use of 60 Vbeta and 13 Jbeta primers characterized the PCR. TCRdb keeps only in-frame clones here, not all; method: immunoSEQ multiplex PCR. The profile covers approximately 220,000 clones, with 70% to 80% appearing a single time and roughly 16% taken by the ten largest. The sequenced sample was PBMCs. Every receptor here comes from a man in his forties or fifties in good health and CMV-seronegative.

This rearrangement joins TRBV7-2 to TRBJ1-3; D not certain. Germline CDR1 is SGHTA and CDR2 is FQGNSA. The CDR3 is made up of 14 amino acids. The V end lost 5 bases, the J end lost 2 bases, and 10 bases lay between the germline ends. This chain's CDR3 is CASSLRGTGNTIYF. In DNA, the CDR3 is TGTGCCAGCAGCCTAAGAGGGACTGGAAACACCATATATTTT.

This clone was picked up a small number of times. V and J are TRBV2 and TRBJ1-5; 7 bases align to TRBD1. Unmatched junction bases numbered 8, after V lost 5 bases and J lost 1 base. The germline gives CDR1 SNHLY, CDR2 FYNNEI. This CDR3 is 16 amino acids long. The CDR3 DNA follows: TGTGCCAGCAGTAATACAGGGGACCCCAGCAATCAGCCCCAGCATTTT. Its translation is CASSNTGDPSNQPQHF.

The rearrangement joins TRBV6-5 to TRBJ2-1; maybe TRBD2 (6 bases). CDR3 size: 15 residues. Germline CDR1 reads MNHEY; CDR2 reads SVGAGI. V lost 0 bases and J lost 7, with 13 bases in between. The CDR3 protein is CASSYSGGTGNEQFF. As DNA, the CDR3 is TGTGCCAGCAGTTACTCTGGCGGGACGGGGAATGAGCAGTTCTTC.

This clone was counted only a few times. The chain combines TRBV10-3 with TRBJ1-1; tentatively, D is TRBD1 (5 bases). The ends were cut back, 0 bases at V and 5 bases at J, with 13 bases in the middle. Looked up from germline, CDR1 is ENHRY and CDR2 is SYGVKD. This CDR3 comprises 15 residues. Here the CDR3 reads CAISESSGSRTEAFF. Here the CDR3 DNA reads TGTGCCATCAGTGAGTCCTCAGGGTCGAGGACTGAAGCTTTCTTT.

The V call is TRBV5-1, the J call TRBJ2-5, with TRBD2 matching 7 bases. The DNA matches TRBJ2-7 better at its end, which makes the J call doubtful. Per germline, CDR1 SGHRS and CDR2 YFSETQ. The CDR3 consists of 19 residues. CDR3: CASSFGTGYSGANSYEQYF. DNA for the CDR3: TGCGCCAGCAGCTTCGGGACGGGGTACAGCGGGGCAAACTCCTACGAGCAGTACTTC.

V is TRBV7-2 and J is TRBJ1-1; no definite D call. CDR3 length: 14 amino acids. CDR1 and CDR2 from the germline V gene are SGHTA and FQGNSA. V was shortened by 5 bases and J by 1 base, with 11 bases between the two germline ends. The CDR3 DNA follows: TGTGCCAGCAGCCCGAACCCAGGGAACACTGAAGCTTTCTTT. As protein: CASSPNPGNTEAFF.

V is TRBV28 and J is TRBJ2-7, with TRBD1 matching 7 bases. The V gene's germline CDR1 is MDHEN and CDR2 SYDVKM. CDR3 size: 14 residues. Trimming cost V 11 bases and J 5 bases; bases outside gene matches: 15. CDR3 sequence reads: CACSDRDGVNEQYF. The CDR3 DNA reads TGTGCCTGTTCCGACAGGGACGGGGTAAACGAGCAGTACTTC.

J is TRBJ2-5 and V is TRBV5-5, with a possible D match to TRBD2 (5 bases). Looked up from germline, CDR1 is SGHKS and CDR2 is YYEKEE (reference sequence). The CDR3 is 14 residues long. The V gene lost 1 base and the J gene lost 0 bases, with 7 bases spanning the gap. CDR3 residues: CASSLRGNQETQYF. DNA of the CDR3: TGTGCCAGCAGCTTGAGAGGGAACCAAGAGACCCAGTACTTC. Together with reference TRBV5-5 and TRBJ2-5, the CDR3 gives the full variable domain: DAGVTQSPTHLIKTRGQQVTLRCSPISGHKSVSWYQQVLGQGPQFIFQYYEKEERGRGNFPDRFSARQFPNYSSELNVNALLLGDSALYLCASSLRGNQETQYFGPGTRLLVL.

The V gene is TRBV7-2, the J gene TRBJ2-7; possible D gene TRBD1, 5 bases. This CDR3 comprises 15 residues. The ends were cut back, 8 bases at V and 0 bases at J, with 17 bases in the middle. CDR1 and CDR2 from the germline V gene are SGHTA and FQGNSA. CDR3 loop: CASAWGLYSSYEQYF. DNA of the CDR3: TGTGCCAGCGCCTGGGGCCTCTACAGCTCCTACGAGCAGTACTTC.

The genes are TRBV6-4 and TRBJ2-1; maybe TRBD2 (6 bases). This CDR3 region has 14 residues. Germline CDR1 and CDR2: MRHNA and SNTAGT. Trimming took 4 bases from V and 6 from J, leaving 13 bases between them. The DNA of the CDR3 is TGTGCCAGCAGTGTTGCGGGGTCAAGCAATGAGCAGTTCTTC. As protein: CASSVAGSSNEQFF.

This CDR3 is CASSLAIYEQYF. The CDR3 DNA sequence: TGTGCCAGCAGCTTAGCCATTTACGAGCAGTACTTC. The V gene is TRBV7-4, the J gene TRBJ2-7, with no clear D. The germline gives CDR1 SGHVT, CDR2 SQSDAQ. Trimming took off 0 bases at V and 4 bases at J, with 4 bases between the two ends. This CDR3 has 12 residues.

V usage is TRBV19 and J usage is TRBJ1-1; D unclear. V was clipped by 3 bases and J by 1 base, with 6 bases between them. This CDR3 region has 13 residues. Germline loops: CDR1 LNHDA, CDR2 SQIVND (reference sequence). The CDR3 DNA follows: TGTGCCAGTAGTATGACGGGGAACACTGAAGCTTTCTTT. Its translation: CASSMTGNTEAFF.

In this sample, this clone turned up a few times. This chain joins TRBV10-2 and TRBJ1-1; D may be TRBD1 (6 bases). CDR3 length: 14 residues. Trimming took off 2 bases at V and 7 bases at J, with 14 bases between the two ends. Germline values: CDR1 WSHSY, CDR2 SAAADI. CDR3 DNA: TGCGCCAGCAGTGAGATTCAGGGACACCTTGAAGCTTTCTTT. Amino acids: CASSEIQGHLEAFF.

The rearrangement uses TRBV10-3 and TRBJ1-1; D possibly corresponds to TRBD1 (6 bases). This CDR3 comprises 14 residues. The germline CDR1 and CDR2 sequences are ENHRY and SYGVKD. V shed 3 bases and J shed 0 bases, with 8 bases lying between them. This chain's CDR3 is CAISETGMNTEAFF. The DNA of the CDR3 is TGTGCCATCAGTGAAACAGGGATGAACACTGAAGCTTTCTTT.

J is TRBJ2-7 and V is TRBV5-5; 11 bases are shared with TRBD1. The junction had 9 bases not matched to a gene; V was cut back by 3 bases and J by 7 bases. CDR3 size: 15 residues. The germline CDR1 and CDR2 sequences are SGHKS and YYEKEE (reference sequence). The CDR3 nucleotides read TGTGCCAGCAGCTCCGGGACAGGGGGGTATCAGGAGCAGTACTTC. Amino acid sequence: CASSSGTGGYQEQYF.

The chain has TRBV4-1 and TRBJ1-2; tentative D call: TRBD1 (5 bases). Germline V CDR1 and CDR2: MGHRA, YSYEKL. This CDR3 is 14 amino acids long. The V end lost 4 bases, the J end lost 3 bases, and 12 bases lay between the germline ends. CDR3 loop: CASSLQGRDYGYTF. CDR3 nucleotide sequence: TGCGCCAGCAGCCTCCAGGGTCGGGACTATGGCTACACCTTC.

This chain links TRBV19 with TRBJ2-1; D not certain. Germline CDR1 LNHDA, CDR2 SQIVND (reference sequence). The CDR3 totals 15 residues. The V gene lost 2 bases and the J gene lost 8 bases, with 16 bases spanning the gap. CDR3 protein: CASSILLPGNDEQFF. Written as DNA, the CDR3 is TGTGCCAGTAGTATACTCCTGCCTGGCAACGATGAGCAGTTCTTC.

This rearrangement joins TRBV19 to TRBJ2-7; a weak D match, TRBD2 (5 bases). Germline loops: CDR1 LNHDA, CDR2 SQIVND (reference sequence). The CDR3 runs to 12 residues. Trimming took off 1 base at V and 5 bases at J, with 6 bases between the two ends. In DNA, the CDR3 is TGTGCCAGTAGTATAGCCGGGGACGAGCAGTACTTC. Its translation is CASSIAGDEQYF.

The gene calls are TRBV7-9 and TRBJ2-1, with TRBD2 identical over 12 bases. Germline lookup yields CDR1 SEHNR and CDR2 FQNEAQ (reference sequence). This CDR3 comprises 16 residues. Germline trimming cut 5 bases from V and 6 bases from J; bases unmatched to any gene: 8. The chain's CDR3 is CASSMVLAGGGNEQFF. In nucleotides, the CDR3 is TGTGCCAGCAGCATGGTACTAGCGGGAGGCGGCAATGAGCAGTTCTTC.

Details on this clone: Other DNA sequences in the same sample also yield this CDR3. The J gene is TRBJ2-1, the V gene TRBV30, with D possibly matching TRBD2 (6 bases). Germline lookup yields CDR1 GTSNPN and CDR2 SVGIG (reference sequence). The V end lost 0 bases, the J end lost 4 bases, and 7 bases lay between the germline ends. This CDR3 has 13 amino acids. The CDR3 is CAWSVGGYNEQFF. CDR3 bases: TGTGCCTGGAGTGTGGGAGGTTACAATGAGCAGTTCTTC.

The rearrangement joins TRBV25-1 to TRBJ2-1, with TRBD2 identical over 11 bases. Germline lookup yields CDR1 MGHDK and CDR2 SYGVNS. V was pared by 3 bases and J by 4 bases, with 8 bases of the junction left unmatched. The CDR3 is 17 residues long. CDR3 sequence reads: CASSDPGTSGLYNEQFF. In DNA form, the CDR3 reads TGTGCCAGCAGTGATCCCGGGACTAGCGGATTGTACAATGAGCAGTTCTTC.

V gene TRBV28 combines with J gene TRBJ2-5; 7 bases match TRBD1. The CDR3 totals 14 residues. V lost 4 bases to trimming and J lost 7 bases; unmatched junction nucleotides: 9. Germline assignment: CDR1 MDHEN and CDR2 SYDVKM. CDR3 bases: TGTGCCAGCAGTTCCGGGACAGTTTTGGGGACCCAGTACTTC. Its translation is CASSSGTVLGTQYF.

The CDR3 here is CASSQEDQGGSFIYEQYF. CDR3 nucleotide sequence: TGCGCCAGCAGCCAAGAGGATCAGGGAGGGTCCTTTATCTACGAGCAGTACTTC. V usage is TRBV4-1 and J usage is TRBJ2-7; 7 bases agree with TRBD2. V was clipped by 0 bases and J by 3 bases; unmatched bases: 14. Germline CDR1 is MGHRA and CDR2 is YSYEKL. This CDR3 contains 18 residues.

This chain connects TRBV5-4 to TRBJ2-1; D is perhaps TRBD2 (6 bases). The CDR3 contains 15 residues. CDR1 and CDR2 (germline): SGHNT, YYREEE (reference sequence). Trimming removed 0 bases from V and 6 bases from J, with 13 bases in between. The CDR3 coding sequence is TGTGCCAGCAGCTTGGAATCTGCGGGGTTCAATGAGCAGTTCTTC. Translation: CASSLESAGFNEQFF.